The rows below give T cell receptor beta chains drawn from one sample of a study of OX40 agonist ivuxolimab in advanced cancers. The method was immunoSEQ multiplex PCR; TCRdb's version includes in-frame clones alone and lacks a portion of them. The repertoire holds 100,000 to 120,000 clones, with roughly 90% as singletons. The sample consisted of CD4+ or CD8+ T cells sorted from blood, taken in a trial of the OX40 agonist ivuxolimab. These receptor sequences come from an adult with an advanced solid tumor such as melanoma, head and neck, liver or kidney cancer. The CDR3 runs from the conserved cysteine through the conserved F or W. Each record gives: V gene, clone size, D gene, J gene, CDR3 DNA, CDR3 protein. A D gene is named only where the DNA matches it firmly. Clone size appears in some rows only: once, few, many, or a class for an expanded clone.

>TRBV9|NA|NA|TRBJ1-6
TGTGCCAGCAGCGCCAGGAGCTCCTATAATTCACCCCTCCACTTT
CASSARSSYNSPLHF
>TRBV7-3|NA|TRBD2|TRBJ2-3
TGTGCCAGCAGCCCGGGACTAGCTACGGATACGCAGTATTTT
CASSPGLATDTQYF
>TRBV30|NA|TRBD2|TRBJ2-3
TGTGCCTGGAGTGTAACGGGGGGAACAGATACGCAGTATTTT
CAWSVTGGTDTQYF
>TRBV6-1|NA|TRBD1|TRBJ1-5
TGTGCCAGCAGTGACGACAGGGTCTATAGCAATCAGCCCCAGCATTTT
CASSDDRVYSNQPQHF
>TRBV15|NA|TRBD1|TRBJ1-4
TGTGCCACCAGGAGGACAGGAGATAATGAAAAACTGTTTTTT
CATRRTGDNEKLFF
>TRBV5-1|NA|TRBD1|TRBJ1-6
TGCGCCAGCAGCTTATACAGGGGGGGTTCACCCCTCCACTTT
CASSLYRGGSPLHF
>TRBV5-4|NA|NA|TRBJ1-2
TGTGCCAGCAGCTTGCTCATTTCGTATGGCTACACCTTC
CASSLLISYGYTF
>TRBV30|NA|NA|TRBJ1-1
TGTGCCTGGAGTGCTCCGGGACAACTCACTGAAGCTTTCTTT
CAWSAPGQLTEAFF
>TRBV5-1|NA|NA|TRBJ1-6
TGCGCCAGCAGCTTGAGAGTTGGGGCGGATTCACCCCTCCACTTT
CASSLRVGADSPLHF
>TRBV11-3|NA|NA|TRBJ2-3
TGTGCCAGCAGTTTCGGATTAGCGTTGTACACAGATACGCAGTATTTT
CASSFGLALYTDTQYF
>TRBV7-2|NA|NA|TRBJ2-3
TGTGCCAGCAGCTTAACCCCTCGGACAGATACGCAGTATTTT
CASSLTPRTDTQYF
>TRBV5-1|few|NA|TRBJ1-5
TGCGCCAGCAGCTTGCCAGGTACCAATCAGCCCCAGCATTTT
CASSLPGTNQPQHF
>TRBV21-1|few|NA|TRBJ2-7
TGTGCCAGCAGCAAAAGGGAGAACAGGGAAGCCCGAGTACCTCAATCCTACGAGCAGTACTTC
CASSKRENREARVPQSYEQYF
>TRBV6-1|NA|TRBD1|TRBJ2-3
TGTGCCAGCAGGGATCCGGGACAGGGGACAGATACGCAGTATTTT
CASRDPGQGTDTQYF
>TRBV30|once|NA|TRBJ1-1
TGTGCCTGGAGTGTACAGGCCGCTGAAGCTTTCTTT
CAWSVQAAEAFF
>TRBV5-1|NA|TRBD1|TRBJ1-5
TGCGCCAGCAGCCCGGGGGTGGGGACAGGGGCGTTGAACAATCAGCCCCAGCATTTT
CASSPGVGTGALNNQPQHF
>TRBV30|NA|TRBD1|TRBJ2-1
TGTGCCTGGAGCCTGACAGGGCGACCATACAATGAGCAGTTCTTC
CAWSLTGRPYNEQFF
>TRBV7-9|NA|NA|TRBJ2-3
TGTGCCAGCAGCTTACAGCAGGGTATCACAGATACGCAGTATTTT
CASSLQQGITDTQYF
>TRBV14|NA|NA|TRBJ2-5
TGTGCCAGCAGCCGTCAGCAAGAGACCCAGTACTTC
CASSRQQETQYF
>TRBV7-2|NA|TRBD2|TRBJ2-5
TGTGCCAGCAGCTCATTAAGCGGGGGAAGAGAGACCCAGTACTTC
CASSSLSGGRETQYF
>TRBV18|NA|NA|TRBJ1-1
TGTGCCAGCTCACCACCGGGGACCTCTTCGACTGAAGCTTTCTTT
CASSPPGTSSTEAFF
>TRBV27|NA|TRBD1|TRBJ2-1
TGTGCCAGCAGTCCCCGGACAGGGGTCAATGAGCAGTTCTTC
CASSPRTGVNEQFF
>TRBV27|NA|NA|TRBJ2-3
TGTGCCAGCAGTTTAGACAGAGATACGCAGTATTTT
CASSLDRDTQYF
>TRBV6-6|NA|TRBD1|TRBJ1-2
TGTGCCAGCAGTCCGGGACAGGGTGATAATGGCTACACCTTC
CASSPGQGDNGYTF